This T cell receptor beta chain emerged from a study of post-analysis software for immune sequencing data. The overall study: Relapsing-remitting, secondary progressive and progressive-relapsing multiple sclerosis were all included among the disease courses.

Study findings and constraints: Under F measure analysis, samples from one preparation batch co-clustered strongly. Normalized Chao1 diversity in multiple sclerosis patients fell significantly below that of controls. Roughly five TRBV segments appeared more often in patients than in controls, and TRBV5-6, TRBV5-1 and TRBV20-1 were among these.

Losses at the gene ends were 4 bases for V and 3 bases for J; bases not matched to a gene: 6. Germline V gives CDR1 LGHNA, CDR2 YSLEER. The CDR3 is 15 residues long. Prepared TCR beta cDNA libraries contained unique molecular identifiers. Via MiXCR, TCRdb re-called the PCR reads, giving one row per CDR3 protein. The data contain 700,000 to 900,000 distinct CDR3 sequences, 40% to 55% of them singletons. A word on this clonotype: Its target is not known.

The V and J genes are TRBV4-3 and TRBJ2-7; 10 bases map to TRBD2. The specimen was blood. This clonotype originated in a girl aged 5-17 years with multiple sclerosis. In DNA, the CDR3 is TGCGCCAGCAGCCCGCGGACTAGCGGAGTCTACGAGCAGTACTTC. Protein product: CASSPRTSGVYEQYF.